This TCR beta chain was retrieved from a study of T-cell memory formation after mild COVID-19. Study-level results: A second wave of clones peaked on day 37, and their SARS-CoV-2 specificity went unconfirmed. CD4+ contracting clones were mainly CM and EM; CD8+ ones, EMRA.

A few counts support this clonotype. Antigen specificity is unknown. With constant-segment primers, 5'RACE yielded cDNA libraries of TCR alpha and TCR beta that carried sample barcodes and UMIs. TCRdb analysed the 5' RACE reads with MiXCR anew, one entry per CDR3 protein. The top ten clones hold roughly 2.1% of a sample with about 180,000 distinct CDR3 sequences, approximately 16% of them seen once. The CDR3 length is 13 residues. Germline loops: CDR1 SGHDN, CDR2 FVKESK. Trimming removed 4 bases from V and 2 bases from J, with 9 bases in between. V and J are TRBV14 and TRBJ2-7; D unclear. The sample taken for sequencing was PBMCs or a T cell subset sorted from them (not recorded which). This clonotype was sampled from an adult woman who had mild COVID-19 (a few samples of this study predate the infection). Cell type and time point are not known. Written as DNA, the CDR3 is TGTGCCAGCAGCCCGACCCATACCTACGAGCAGTACTTC. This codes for CASSPTHTYEQYF.